A single sample is the source of the 10 T cell receptor beta chains below, sequenced in a study of post-analysis software for immune sequencing data. Overall study results and limits: When patients were compared with controls, about 5 TRBV segments were more frequent, TRBV5-6, TRBV5-1 and TRBV20-1 among them.

These TCRs' antigens remain unknown. Researchers reported that TCR beta cDNA libraries carried unique molecular identifiers. TCRdb passed the PCR reads through MiXCR, listing each CDR3 protein once. This table has 750,000 to 950,000 distinct CDR3 sequences, roughly 50% appearing once. Sample: blood. These receptors came from a girl aged 5-17 years with multiple sclerosis.

There are a few counts of this clonotype. The chain carries TRBV7-3 and TRBJ2-1; a possible D gene is TRBD2 (6 bases). This CDR3 has 15 amino acids. Germline CDR1 reads SGHTA; CDR2 reads FQGTGA. V lost 6 bases, J lost 2 bases, and 14 bases lay in between. The CDR3 sequence is CASSPSDLAYNEQFF. The CDR3 bases are TGTGCCAGCAGTCCTAGCGACCTCGCCTACAATGAGCAGTTCTTC.

The table lists this clonotype with a few counts. This chain uses TRBV7-2 with TRBJ2-4; TRBD2 agrees at 10 bases. Germline V gene sequence: CDR1 SGHTA, CDR2 FQGNSA. V lost 1 base, J lost 8 bases, and 5 bases stayed unmatched. This CDR3 contains 15 residues. Here the CDR3 DNA reads TGTGCCAGCAGCTTAGAAGCGGGAGGGCCGGACATTCAGTACTTC. As protein: CASSLEAGGPDIQYF.

This clonotype has a handful of counts. This rearrangement joins TRBV13 to TRBJ2-7, with D perhaps given as TRBD1 or TRBD2 (5 bases each). The V end was cut by 0 bases, the J end by 2 bases, with 14 bases between. Germline CDR1 PRHDT, CDR2 FYEKMQ (reference sequence). The CDR3 sequence is 16 residues long. The DNA of the CDR3 is TGTGCCAGCAGCTTAGGGGGGACGCTGCGGCCCTACGAGCAGTACTTC. It translates to CASSLGGTLRPYEQYF.

In nucleotides, the CDR3 is TGTGCCAGCAGCCTCTCGGGGGACGTAATCCATGAGCAGTTCTTC. Its protein is CASSLSGDVIHEQFF. V is TRBV5-6 and J is TRBJ2-1; D is perhaps TRBD2 (6 bases). CDR3 length equals 15 residues. The germline gives CDR1 SGHDT, CDR2 YYEEEE. Trimming took 4 bases from V and 8 from J, leaving 19 bases between them.

This clonotype has just a few counts. V usage is TRBV29-1 and J usage is TRBJ2-7; unclear D gene. This CDR3 contains 12 residues. The V and J ends lost 6 bases and 5 bases respectively, with 14 bases between them. CDR1 SQVTM and CDR2 ANQGSEA come from the germline V gene. CDR3 sequence: CSVKKGSHEQYF. CDR3 coding DNA: TGCAGCGTAAAAAAGGGTTCCCACGAGCAGTACTTC.

This clonotype was seen a few times. J is TRBJ2-5 and V is TRBV12-3 or TRBV12-4, with 10 positions matching TRBD2. J lost 4 bases, V lost 4 bases, and 6 bases had no gene match. The CDR3 has 15 amino acids. CDR3 sequence: CASSSHGLAAETQYF. CDR3 nucleotides: TGTGCCAGCAGTTCCCATGGACTAGCGGCAGAGACCCAGTACTTC.

The chain links TRBV10-3 to TRBJ2-5; unclear D gene. The CDR3 loop spans 15 amino acids. V lost 2 bases to trimming and J lost 9 bases, with 19 bases between them. Germline loops: CDR1 ENHRY, CDR2 SYGVKD. Here the CDR3 reads CAISEMGPGFSPQYF. CDR3 bases: TGTGCCATCAGTGAGATGGGCCCCGGGTTTAGTCCCCAGTACTTC.

The chain links TRBV6-5 to TRBJ2-7; unclear D gene. Germline lookup yields CDR1 MNHEY and CDR2 SVGAGI. This CDR3 region has 13 residues. Trimming left V 8 bases short and J 3 bases short, with 14 bases between. The CDR3 spells CASGQAPGYEQYF. The CDR3 nucleotides are TGTGCCAGCGGGCAGGCCCCCGGCTACGAGCAGTACTTC.

The V call is TRBV29-1, the J call TRBJ2-3, with D perhaps given as TRBD1 or TRBD2 (6 bases each). The germline V gene encodes CDR1 SQVTM and CDR2 ANQGSEA. There are 14 residues in the CDR3. Trimming took 3 bases from V and 0 from J, leaving 10 bases between them. The CDR3 DNA is TGCAGCGTTGATCAGGGGACTAGCACAGATACGCAGTATTTT. Protein: CSVDQGTSTDTQYF.

This clonotype appeared a single time. The rearrangement joins TRBV7-9 to TRBJ1-2, with 8 positions matching TRBD1. V was pared by 1 base and J by 5 bases, with 6 bases of the junction left unmatched. Germline values: CDR1 SEHNR, CDR2 FQNEAQ (reference sequence). The CDR3 extends over 15 amino acids. CDR3 residues: CASSLVGTGGYGYTF. Written as DNA, the CDR3 is TGTGCCAGCAGCTTAGTTGGCACAGGGGGGTATGGCTACACCTTC.